The entry below gives a single T cell receptor beta chain sequence along with its context. Its antigen is currently unknown. This entry comes from a study of ipilimumab plus nivolumab after autologous stem cell transplantation. The overall study: Median doses per patient: a few ipilimumab, about 8 nivolumab. General study points: The authors say TCR, Treg and microbiome findings warrant further study.

The CDR3 consists of 15 residues. V was cut by 6 bases and J by 0 bases, with 12 bases left in between. Germline CDR1 and CDR2: LNHDA and SQIVND (reference sequence). Through week 26, nivolumab 3 mg/kg IV was given weeks 1, 4, 7, 10, then biweekly. Sequencing used immunoSEQ multiplex PCR; TCRdb keeps in-frame clones, though not all of them. The table shows 15,000 or so clones, with 75% to 85% occurring only once. The TCR was taken from a male donor with diffuse large B-cell lymphoma. Here the sequenced sample was PBMCs, taken in a trial of ipilimumab plus nivolumab as post-transplant consolidation. The chain joins TRBV19 to TRBJ1-3; D gene ambiguous. CDR3 loop: CASSYGRSSGNTIYF. In DNA, the CDR3 is TGTGCCAGTAGCTATGGCCGATCCTCTGGAAACACCATATATTTT.